The 27 T cell receptor beta chains below all came from one sample that was sequenced in a study of control samples from healthy donors and cancer patients. Sequencing used immunoSEQ multiplex PCR; TCRdb keeps in-frame clones, though not all of them. This table has hundreds of thousands of clones, roughly four fifths appearing once. The specimen sequenced was PBMCs. The receptors stem from a woman in her fifties or sixties with lung cancer.

The chain couples TRBV28 to TRBJ1-1; D is unclear. V was clipped by 6 bases and J by 0 bases, with 8 bases between them. This CDR3 region has 13 residues. Germline-derived CDR1 and CDR2 are MDHEN and SYDVKM. CDR3 sequence reads: CASSLLLNTEAFF. The CDR3 bases are TGTGCCAGCAGCCTCCTGCTGAACACTGAAGCTTTCTTT.

This clone was observed at least ten times. This rearrangement joins TRBV5-1 to TRBJ1-1; the match to TRBD1 covers 8 bases. The CDR3 is 15 residues long. V trimming: 3 bases; J trimming: 3 bases; junction bases outside the gene matches: 7. CDR1 SGHRS and CDR2 YFSETQ come from the germline V gene. The CDR3 DNA reads TGCGCCAGCAGCTCCTTACTGACAGGGGACACTGAAGCTTTCTTT. Its protein is CASSSLLTGDTEAFF.

The chain has TRBV14 and TRBJ1-3; possible D gene TRBD1, 6 bases. The CDR3 loop spans 15 amino acids. Trimming took off 3 bases at V and 0 bases at J, with 9 bases between the two ends. Germline assignment: CDR1 SGHDN and CDR2 FVKESK. The CDR3 coding sequence is TGTGCCAGCAGCCAGGACAGTAGCTCTGGAAACACCATATATTTT. Translation: CASSQDSSSGNTIYF.

The gene calls are TRBV7-9 and TRBJ1-4; no definite D call. The germline V and J ends were trimmed by 5 bases and 2 bases, with 9 bases remaining between them. Looked up from germline, CDR1 is SEHNR and CDR2 is FQNEAQ (reference sequence). This CDR3 has 14 residues. CDR3 loop: CASSGLGTNEKLFF. CDR3 nucleotides: TGTGCCAGCAGCGGGTTGGGGACTAATGAAAAACTGTTTTTT.

The V call is TRBV3-1 (or the pseudogene TRBV3-2), the J call TRBJ1-6, with D perhaps TRBD1 (5 bases). The V and J ends lost 0 bases and 7 bases respectively, with 13 bases between them. Per the germline V gene, CDR1 is LGHDT and CDR2 is YNNKEL (reference sequence). The CDR3 has 16 residues. CDR3 region: CASSQEIGWGNSPLHF. CDR3 nucleotide sequence: TGTGCCAGCAGCCAAGAAATAGGTTGGGGGAATTCACCCCTCCACTTT.

This clone occurred a few times. The J gene is TRBJ2-5, the V gene TRBV7-2; 7 positions match TRBD2. The CDR3 consists of 14 residues. After removal of 5 bases from V and 5 bases from J, the junction contained 8 bases not matched to a gene. Germline CDR1 is SGHTA and CDR2 is FQGNSA. CDR3 DNA: TGTGCCAGCAGCCCCCAGTACGGGGGGGAGACCCAGTACTTC. This codes for CASSPQYGGETQYF.

Points on this clone: Germline and junction disagree at one end, which may indicate a read error. This rearrangement joins TRBV5-1 to TRBJ2-1, with D perhaps given as TRBD1 or TRBD2 (5 bases each). Germline V lookup: CDR1 SGHRS, CDR2 YFSETQ. CDR3 length equals 15 residues. CDR3 sequence reads: CAGSLNGASYNEQFF. The DNA for the CDR3 is TGCGCCGGCAGCTTGAACGGGGCCTCTTACAATGAGCAGTTCTTC. Filled out from reference TRBV5-1 and TRBJ2-1, the complete variable domain reads KAGVTQTPRYLIKTRGQQVTLSCSPISGHRSVSWYQQTPGQGLQFLFEYFSETQRNKGNFPGRFSGRQFSNSRSEMNVSTLELGDSALYLCAGSLNGASYNEQFFGPGTRLTVL.

The rearrangement joins TRBV28 to TRBJ1-4; the D is unclear. Looked up from germline, CDR1 is MDHEN and CDR2 is SYDVKM. V was trimmed by 5 bases and J by 0 bases, leaving 10 bases between them. The CDR3 covers 15 residues. CDR3 nucleotide sequence: TGTGCCAGCAGTCCTGCAGGTACAACTAATGAAAAACTGTTTTTT. Its protein is CASSPAGTTNEKLFF.

This clone is a singleton in its sample. Other DNA sequences in the sample encode the same CDR3. V usage is TRBV5-1 and J usage is TRBJ1-6; 9 bases agree with TRBD1. V lost 3 bases and J lost 10; bases outside the gene matches: 8. Per the germline V gene, CDR1 is SGHRS and CDR2 is YFSETQ. This CDR3 comprises 15 residues. The CDR3 region is CASSSKGQGGSPLHF. CDR3 nucleotides: TGCGCCAGCAGCTCAAAGGGACAGGGAGGATCACCCCTCCACTTT. Full variable domain (outside the CDR3, taken from reference TRBV5-1 and TRBJ1-6): KAGVTQTPRYLIKTRGQQVTLSCSPISGHRSVSWYQQTPGQGLQFLFEYFSETQRNKGNFPGRFSGRQFSNSRSEMNVSTLELGDSALYLCASSSKGQGGSPLHFGNGTRLTVT.

This clone was observed a few times. This sequence joins TRBV7-8 and TRBJ1-2, with 7 positions matching TRBD1. The germline gives CDR1 SGHVS, CDR2 FQNEAQ. J was trimmed by 0 bases and V by 5 bases; bases with no gene match: 3. This CDR3 is built from 14 residues. CDR3 DNA: TGTGCCAGCAGCCGGGACAGTTCTAACTATGGCTACACCTTC. Translated, it gives CASSRDSSNYGYTF.

The genes are TRBV5-1 and TRBJ2-3; D is unclear. Germline CDR1 SGHRS, CDR2 YFSETQ. Trimming pared 0 bases from V and 4 bases from J, leaving 9 bases between. This CDR3 is built from 14 residues. The CDR3 reads CASSLESFADTQYF. The CDR3 DNA is TGCGCCAGCAGCTTGGAGTCATTCGCAGATACGCAGTATTTT. The full variable domain, in which reference TRBV5-1 and TRBJ2-3 provide the parts outside the CDR3, is KAGVTQTPRYLIKTRGQQVTLSCSPISGHRSVSWYQQTPGQGLQFLFEYFSETQRNKGNFPGRFSGRQFSNSRSEMNVSTLELGDSALYLCASSLESFADTQYFGPGTRLTVL.

V is TRBV4-2 and J is TRBJ2-1; no clear D. Trimming shortened V by 1 base and J by 2 bases, and 12 bases separated the two germline ends. Looked up from germline, CDR1 is LGHNA and CDR2 is YNFKEQ. The CDR3 consists of 16 residues. The CDR3 DNA reads TGTGCCAGCAGCCAAGGTGAGGACCCTACCTACAATGAGCAGTTCTTC. Its protein product is CASSQGEDPTYNEQFF.

This chain joins TRBV18 and TRBJ1-2; 7 nucleotides line up with TRBD1. This CDR3 spans 13 amino acids. V trimming: 4 bases; J trimming: 6 bases; junction bases outside the gene matches: 5. CDR1 is KGHSH and CDR2 is LQKENI in the germline V gene. In nucleotides, the CDR3 is TGTGCCAGCTCACAGGACAGGCTGGATGGCTACACCTTC. Amino acid sequence: CASSQDRLDGYTF.

The V call is TRBV2, the J call TRBJ2-4, with D uncertain. V gave up 3 bases and J gave up 1 base, with 7 bases separating them. The CDR3 runs 14 residues. The germline CDR1 and CDR2 sequences are SNHLY and FYNNEI. The CDR3, as DNA: TGTGCCAGCAGTGATGGTCGGGCCAAAAACATTCAGTACTTC. Its translation is CASSDGRAKNIQYF.

J is TRBJ1-2 and V is TRBV3-1 (or the pseudogene TRBV3-2); 8 bases are a match to TRBD1. This CDR3 spans 14 amino acids. V lost 4 bases and J lost 7; bases outside the gene matches: 8. Germline V gives CDR1 LGHDT, CDR2 YNNKEL (reference sequence). CDR3 amino acids: CASSLRGRDSGYTF. The CDR3 DNA reads as TGTGCCAGCAGCCTCAGGGGGCGAGATAGTGGCTACACCTTC.

The chain links TRBV7-2 to TRBJ1-4, with a possible D match to TRBD1 (5 bases). V lost 4 bases and J lost 8, with 11 bases in between. CDR3 length: 13 amino acids. Germline V gives CDR1 SGHTA, CDR2 FQGNSA. CDR3 sequence reads: CASSYRDGEKLFF. The DNA of the CDR3 is TGTGCCAGCAGCTACCGGGACGGGGAAAAACTGTTTTTT.

The chain joins TRBV5-4 to TRBJ2-5; TRBD2 matches at 8 bases. With 7 bases clipped from V and 5 bases from J, the junction kept 16 bases outside the gene matches. Germline V gene data show CDR1 as SGHNT and CDR2 as YYREEE (reference sequence). The CDR3 sequence is 16 residues long. In DNA form, the CDR3 reads TGTGCCAGCGCCTCCGGGGGAAGCGGGAGTTTTGAGACCCAGTACTTC. Encoded protein: CASASGGSGSFETQYF.

The chain links TRBV24-1 to TRBJ2-3; D not resolved. This CDR3 region has 15 residues. CDR1 and CDR2 (germline): KGHDR, SFDVKD. The V end was cut by 3 bases, the J end by 4 bases, with 13 bases between. CDR3 protein: CATSDPKVFSDTQYF. The CDR3 region has the DNA TGTGCCACCAGTGATCCCAAAGTGTTTTCAGATACGCAGTATTTT.

The chain is built from TRBV19 and TRBJ2-7; 9 nucleotides agree with TRBD1. The trim removed 3 bases at V and 5 bases at J, leaving 8 bases unmatched. The germline CDR1 and CDR2 sequences are LNHDA and SQIVND (reference sequence). This CDR3 region has 15 residues. CDR3 nucleotides: TGTGCCAGTAGTATCGCAGGGACAGGGTTCGACGAGCAGTACTTC. Translated, it gives CASSIAGTGFDEQYF.

The V call is TRBV18, the J call TRBJ1-1; 8 nucleotides agree with TRBD1. Trimming removed 3 bases from V and 6 bases from J; junction bases left unmatched: 6. Per germline, CDR1 KGHSH and CDR2 LQKENI. The CDR3 is 14 residues long. The CDR3 spells CASSPTGGYSEAFF. The CDR3 DNA reads TGTGCCAGCTCACCTACAGGGGGTTACTCTGAAGCTTTCTTT.

This clone was seen repeatedly, ten times or more. This chain connects TRBV28 to TRBJ2-1, with 8 bases matching TRBD2. Germline V CDR1 and CDR2: MDHEN, SYDVKM. CDR3 length: 15 amino acids. Trimming cost V 1 base and J 7 bases; bases outside gene matches: 6. This CDR3 reads CASSLLSGGGNEQFF. The CDR3 DNA is TGTGCCAGCAGTTTATTGAGCGGGGGAGGGAATGAGCAGTTCTTC.

The chain couples TRBV7-3 to TRBJ2-7; TRBD1 matches 8 bases. The CDR3 length is 16 residues. Trimming took 4 bases from V and 5 from J; bases not matched to a gene: 13. CDR1 and CDR2 from the germline V gene are SGHTA and FQGTGA. The CDR3 protein is CASSSSRQGIPHEQYF. CDR3 DNA: TGTGCCAGCAGCTCGTCACGACAGGGGATCCCTCACGAGCAGTACTTC.

The V call is TRBV11-2, the J call TRBJ1-1; D may be TRBD1 (6 bases). The CDR3 extends over 15 amino acids. The germline V gene has CDR1 SGHAT and CDR2 FQNNGV. V was pared by 1 base and J by 5 bases, with 14 bases between. The CDR3 here is CASSLGKGVGTEAFF. CDR3 nucleotides: TGTGCCAGCAGCTTAGGGAAGGGGGTAGGGACTGAAGCTTTCTTT.

Comments on this clone: Other DNA sequences from this sample encode an identical CDR3 as well. This chain links TRBV30 with TRBJ2-3; TRBD2 is a possible D gene (6 bases). V lost 1 base to trimming and J lost 0 bases, with 11 bases between them. Per the germline V gene, CDR1 is GTSNPN and CDR2 is SVGIG (reference sequence). This CDR3 comprises 15 residues. The CDR3 sequence: CAWSGLATSTDTQYF. The CDR3 region has the DNA TGTGCCTGGAGTGGGCTAGCGACTAGCACAGATACGCAGTATTTT.

V is TRBV7-8 and J is TRBJ2-7; D not certain. Per the germline V gene, CDR1 is SGHVS and CDR2 is FQNEAQ. The CDR3 runs to 14 residues. Trimming pared 8 bases from V and 4 bases from J, leaving 18 bases between. The CDR3 DNA is TGTGCCAGCCGGCCGACGGGTAAAACGTACGAGCAGTACTTC. This codes for CASRPTGKTYEQYF.

The chain links TRBV13 to TRBJ1-6; D is possibly TRBD1 (5 bases). V lost 0 bases and J lost 16, with 10 bases in between. The CDR3 is 12 residues long. Per the germline V gene, CDR1 is PRHDT and CDR2 is FYEKMQ (reference sequence). CDR3 protein: CASSLGQAVLHF. Written as DNA, the CDR3 is TGTGCCAGCAGCTTAGGACAGGCCGTACTCCACTTT.

This clone occurred a few times. The gene calls are TRBV18 and TRBJ1-5; maybe TRBD1 (5 bases). The CDR3 contains 14 residues. CDR1 KGHSH and CDR2 LQKENI come from the germline V gene. V was cut by 2 bases and J by 2 bases, with 7 bases left in between. DNA of the CDR3: TGTGCCAGCTCACCAGGGGCGCGCAATCAGCCCCAGCATTTT. Translation gives CASSPGARNQPQHF. Full variable domain (rest looked up from reference TRBV18 and TRBJ1-5): NAGVMQNPRHLVRRRGQEARLRCSPMKGHSHVYWYRQLPEEGLKFMVYLQKENIIDESGMPKERFSAEFPKEGPSILRIQQVVRGDSAAYFCASSPGARNQPQHFGDGTRLSIL.